This T cell receptor (beta chain) was sequenced during a study of OX40 agonist ivuxolimab in advanced cancers. Germline values: CDR1 MNHNY, CDR2 SVGAGI (reference sequence). Trimming stripped 7 bases from V and 4 bases from J, with 15 bases between. This CDR3 is 14 amino acids long. Sequenced by immunoSEQ multiplex PCR; TCRdb stores in-frame clones only, minus some. The sample records fewer than 75,000 clones, about nine tenths being singletons. The TCR originated in an adult with an advanced solid tumor such as melanoma, head and neck, liver or kidney cancer. The J gene is TRBJ2-3, the V gene TRBV6-6; tentatively, D is TRBD1 or TRBD2 (5 bases each). The specimen comprised CD4+ or CD8+ T cells sorted from blood, sampled in a trial of the OX40 agonist ivuxolimab. The CDR3 loop is CASNHRGPADTQYF. For the CDR3, the DNA is TGTGCCAGCAACCACCGGGGCCCGGCAGATACGCAGTATTTT.